Listed here are 18 T cell receptor beta chains from one sample, sequenced in a study of OX40 agonist ivuxolimab in advanced cancers. Sequenced by immunoSEQ multiplex PCR; TCRdb stores in-frame clones only, minus some. The table records fewer than 120,000 clones, approximately 89% of them present only once. Sequenced material: CD4+ or CD8+ T cells sorted from blood, taken in a trial of the OX40 agonist ivuxolimab. These TCRs come from an adult with an advanced solid tumor such as melanoma, head and neck, liver or kidney cancer.

The CDR3 loop is CASSPLDTRGNTIYF. The CDR3 DNA reads as TGTGCCAGTAGTCCTCTTGACACTCGTGGAAACACCATATATTTT. This chain links TRBV19 with TRBJ1-3; D remains ambiguous. This CDR3 region has 15 residues. Trimming removed 5 bases from V and 3 bases from J, with 14 bases in between. CDR1 and CDR2 (germline): LNHDA, SQIVND (reference sequence).

This clone came up once. The V call is TRBV19, the J call TRBJ2-7; 12 nucleotides agree with TRBD2. The CDR3 is 16 amino acids. CDR1 is LNHDA, CDR2 SQIVND, per germline (reference sequence). V gave up 0 bases and J gave up 2 bases; unmatched junction bases: 2. CDR3 protein: CASSIDGLAGPYEQYF. In DNA form, the CDR3 reads TGTGCCAGTAGTATAGATGGACTAGCGGGGCCCTACGAGCAGTACTTC.

This chain links TRBV4-3 with TRBJ2-1, with 9 positions matching TRBD1. Trimming at V came to 1 base and at J to 11 bases, leaving 18 bases not matched to a gene. The germline V gene has CDR1 LGHNA and CDR2 YSLEER. The CDR3 sequence is 18 residues long. The CDR3 is CASSQGGQETGGVLQQFF. DNA for the CDR3: TGCGCCAGCAGCCAAGGAGGCCAGGAGACAGGGGGAGTCTTGCAGCAGTTCTTC.

This clone was counted between two and nine times. The chain combines TRBV19 with TRBJ2-1; D remains unclear. With 3 bases removed from V and 2 bases from J, the gap between germline ends came to 11 bases. The CDR3 totals 15 residues. Germline-derived CDR1 and CDR2 are LNHDA and SQIVND (reference sequence). The CDR3 here is CASSILADPYNEQFF. The CDR3 DNA reads TGTGCCAGTAGTATTTTAGCAGACCCCTACAATGAGCAGTTCTTC.

The gene calls are TRBV7-9 and TRBJ2-5, with unresolved D. Germline values: CDR1 SEHNR, CDR2 FQNEAQ (reference sequence). This CDR3 region has 17 residues. V dropped 4 bases and J dropped 2 bases, with 20 bases sitting between them. The chain's CDR3 is CASSSPLGTLTQETQYF. The CDR3 DNA sequence: TGTGCCAGCAGCTCCCCCCTGGGCACCTTAACGCAAGAGACCCAGTACTTC.

This clone appeared once. The chain uses TRBV18 and TRBJ2-5; D ambiguous. The CDR3 loop spans 13 amino acids. The germline gives CDR1 KGHSH, CDR2 LQKENI. V was clipped by 0 bases and J by 5 bases, with 7 bases between them. CDR3 amino acids: CASSPPILETQYF. In DNA, the CDR3 is TGTGCCAGCTCACCACCGATTCTGGAGACCCAGTACTTC.

In DNA, the CDR3 is TGTGCCAGCCAGGGACGGACTAGCTACGAGCAGTACTTC. Residues: CASQGRTSYEQYF. The rearrangement uses TRBV27 and TRBJ2-7, with TRBD2 matching 7 bases. CDR3 length: 13 residues. Trimming at V came to 8 bases and at J to 3 bases, leaving 7 bases not matched to a gene. The germline V gene encodes CDR1 MNHEY and CDR2 SMNVEV (reference sequence).

This clone was counted a single time. The CDR3 DNA reads TGTGCCTGGGCCGAAGAGAGGTCTGGAAACACCATATATTTT. Its translation is CAWAEERSGNTIYF. The chain links TRBV30 to TRBJ1-3; D is ambiguous. The germline CDR1 and CDR2 sequences are GTSNPN and SVGIG (reference sequence). Trimming cost V 5 bases and J 1 base, with 12 bases left between them. There are 14 residues in the CDR3.

The chain links TRBV9 to TRBJ1-3; no firm D call. V was pared by 4 bases and J by 7 bases, with 9 bases between. The germline CDR1 and CDR2 sequences are SGDLS and YYNGEE. The CDR3 totals 12 residues. The DNA of the CDR3 is TGTGCCAGCAGCAAGGACCGGAACACCATATATTTT. This encodes CASSKDRNTIYF. Based on the CDR3 plus reference TRBV9 and TRBJ1-3, the full variable domain is DSGVTQTPKHLITATGQRVTLRCSPRSGDLSVYWYQQSLDQGLQFLIQYYNGEERAKGNILERFSAQQFPDLHSELNLSSLELGDSALYFCASSKDRNTIYFGEGSWLTVV.

The chain couples TRBV6-6 to TRBJ1-1; D gene ambiguous. Between the trimmed V and J ends, which lost 6 bases and 0 bases, there was a span of 11 bases. Per germline, CDR1 MNHNY and CDR2 SVGAGI (reference sequence). The CDR3 has 14 residues. The chain's CDR3 is CASSRPGLNTEAFF. CDR3 nucleotide sequence: TGTGCCAGCAGCCGACCTGGACTGAACACTGAAGCTTTCTTT.

This chain joins TRBV6-1 and TRBJ1-1; D is unresolved. The CDR3 totals 13 residues. The germline gives CDR1 MNHNS, CDR2 SASEGT. Trimming cost V 5 bases and J 1 base, with 8 bases left between them. CDR3 DNA: TGTGCCAGCAGTTTCGACGGGAACACTGAAGCTTTCTTT. It encodes CASSFDGNTEAFF.

V usage is TRBV29-1 and J usage is TRBJ1-2, with a tentative D call TRBD1 (6 bases). The CDR3 has 14 amino acids. CDR1 and CDR2 from the germline V gene are SQVTM and ANQGSEA. V lost 4 bases and J lost 0, with 12 bases in between. The CDR3 is CSVGGGGPNYGYTF. CDR3 in DNA: TGCAGCGTTGGAGGAGGGGGGCCTAACTATGGCTACACCTTC.

In this sample, this clone turned up once. The chain couples TRBV6-6 to TRBJ2-7; 8 nucleotides agree with TRBD1. After removal of 2 bases from V and 1 base from J, the junction contained 7 bases not matched to a gene. The CDR3 spans 16 residues. Germline-derived CDR1 and CDR2 are MNHNY and SVGAGI (reference sequence). CDR3 sequence: CASSYPGTGVSYEQYF. CDR3 in DNA: TGTGCCAGCAGTTACCCTGGGACAGGCGTTTCCTACGAGCAGTACTTC.

This clone was observed a single time. The chain recombines TRBV5-4 with TRBJ2-7; maybe TRBD2 (5 bases). This CDR3 spans 15 amino acids. V lost 0 bases and J 4 bases, leaving 14 bases between the germline ends. Germline V CDR1 and CDR2: SGHNT, YYREEE (reference sequence). CDR3 DNA: TGTGCCAGCAGCTTGGCCTGGAGGAGCGGTTACGAGCAGTACTTC. Translating gives CASSLAWRSGYEQYF.

The gene calls are TRBV7-8 and TRBJ1-3, with D hard to call. This CDR3 comprises 16 residues. From germline, CDR1 is SGHVS and CDR2 FQNEAQ. V lost 4 bases to trimming and J lost 0 bases, with 13 bases between them. The CDR3 loop reads CASSSRVSNSGNTIYF. The CDR3 bases are TGTGCCAGCAGCTCCCGCGTCTCCAACTCTGGAAACACCATATATTTT.

This sequence joins TRBV14 and TRBJ1-6, with a weak D call TRBD1 (6 bases). The V and J ends lost 4 bases and 0 bases respectively, with 7 bases between them. The germline V gene encodes CDR1 SGHDN and CDR2 FVKESK. There are 15 residues in the CDR3. The CDR3 DNA sequence: TGTGCCAGCAGCCGAGGGGGCTCCTATAATTCACCCCTCCACTTT. It is translated as CASSRGGSYNSPLHF.

The chain uses TRBV18 and TRBJ2-7; no definite D call. The CDR3 has 12 amino acids. V was clipped by 6 bases and J by 3 bases, with 9 bases between them. CDR1 KGHSH and CDR2 LQKENI come from the germline V gene. This chain's CDR3 is CASSLDGYEQYF. The DNA of the CDR3 is TGTGCCAGCTCCCTCGACGGCTACGAGCAGTACTTC.

V gene TRBV11-1 combines with J gene TRBJ2-7, with D tentatively TRBD1 (5 bases). V lost 5 bases, J lost 3 bases, and 11 bases lay in between. Germline CDR1 reads SGHAT; CDR2 reads FQDESV (reference sequence). The CDR3 covers 13 residues. CDR3 sequence: CASSPGQNYEQYF. The CDR3 DNA follows: TGTGCCAGCAGCCCCGGACAAAACTACGAGCAGTACTTC.